A selection of T cell receptor beta chains follows, all from one sample in a study of esophageal squamous cell carcinoma under preoperative chemotherapy. MiXCR, run by TCRdb on the PCR reads, gives a single entry per CDR3 protein. The sample includes thousands of distinct CDR3 sequences, roughly 30% of them seen just once. The sample here was taken from a patient given preoperative chemotherapy. The receptors were gathered from a human donor with esophageal squamous cell carcinoma. The donor label of this sample is uncertain. The conserved cysteine and the conserved F or W are not part of the CDR3 here.

j_call | v_call | cdr3_aa
TRBJ2-7 | TRBV7-2 | ASSFVASGISSYEQY
TRBJ2-1 | TRBV7-8 | ASSATSGSYNEQF
TRBJ1-1 | TRBV12-3/TRBV12-4 | ASSLADADTEAF
TRBJ1-2 | TRBV6-1 | ASKKETTYGYT
TRBJ2-1 | TRBV11-3 | ASRGRKPDNGRV
TRBJ2-4 | TRBV6-1 | ASSEGSGGAKNIQY
TRBJ2-5 | TRBV7-6 | GSSNGGSYGQY
. | TRBV6-1 | ATQGGAYEQY
TRBJ2-4 | TRBV28 | ASNLEAGGKNIQY
TRBJ2-5 | TRBV11-2 | ASSQGRETQY
TRBJ2-1 | TRBV6-5 | ASSRNRVRNEQF
TRBJ2-5 | TRBV7-3 | ASSPNNGRGTQY
TRBJ1-1 | TRBV27 | ASRAGAEAF
. | TRBV7-2 | ASSLGQAWYEQY
TRBJ1-4 | TRBV27 | ASSPQFGTGEKLF
TRBJ1-1 | TRBV6-1 | ASRSGIVGNTEAF
TRBJ2-1 | TRBV27 | ASSLSGNEQF
TRBJ1-5 | TRBV6-1 | ASSDPGFGEYSNQPQH
TRBJ1-2 | TRBV7-2 | ASSSPDRVIHGYT
TRBJ2-5 | TRBV5-8 | ASSRGSNSGKETQY
TRBJ2-2 | TRBV11-2 | ASSRGGLGELF
TRBJ2-3 | TRBV27 | ATLRRDTQY
TRBJ2-2 | TRBV6-2/TRBV6-3 | ASSYGLAGSGELF
TRBJ1-3 | TRBV30 | AWSPMGGSGNTIY
TRBJ1-1 | TRBV6-1 | ASTLAGGADTEAF
TRBJ2-1 | TRBV12-3/TRBV12-4 | ARSLGQGGVAGEQF
TRBJ2-7 | TRBV25-1 | ASKSETYEQY
TRBJ2-1 | TRBV12-3/TRBV12-4 | ASRIAGGHYNEQF
TRBJ2-1 | TRBV10-1 | ASSELGNSPEGLCEGY
. | TRBV28 | ASSEDGEGYEQY
TRBJ2-1 | TRBV27 | ASSPHLGRGNTNEQF
TRBJ1-6 | TRBV12-3/TRBV12-4 | ATAGAGEGNSPLH
TRBJ2-1 | TRBV6-5 | ASSTLAYTYNEQF
. | TRBV7-2 | ASSSTRVAKNIQY
TRBJ2-1 | TRBV10-1 | ASSSGTSGANEQF
TRBJ2-5 | TRBV11-3 | ASSLGPIRTQY
TRBJ2-2 | TRBV7-6 | ASSLGTGELF
TRBJ2-1 | TRBV6-1 | ASSGRKGTGTLTYEQF
TRBJ2-1 | TRBV6-5 | ASRALHGTSGSGRNEQF
. | TRBV7-9 | ASSKQGSFGNEQY